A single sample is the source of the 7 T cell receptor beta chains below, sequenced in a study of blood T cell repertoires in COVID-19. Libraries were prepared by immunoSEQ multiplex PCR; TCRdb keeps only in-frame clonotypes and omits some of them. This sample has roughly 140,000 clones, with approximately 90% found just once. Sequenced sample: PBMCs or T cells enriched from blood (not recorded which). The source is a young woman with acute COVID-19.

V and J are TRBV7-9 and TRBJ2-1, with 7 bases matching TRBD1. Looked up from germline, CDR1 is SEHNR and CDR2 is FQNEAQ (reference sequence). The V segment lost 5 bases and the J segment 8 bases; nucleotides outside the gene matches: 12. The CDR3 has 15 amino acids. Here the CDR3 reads CASSPPDRRSYEQFF. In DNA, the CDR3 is TGTGCCAGCAGCCCCCCGGACAGGCGCTCATATGAGCAGTTCTTC.

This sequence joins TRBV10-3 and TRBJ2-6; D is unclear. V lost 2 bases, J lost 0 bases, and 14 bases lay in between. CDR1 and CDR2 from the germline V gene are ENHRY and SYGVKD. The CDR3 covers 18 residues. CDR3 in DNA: TGTGCCATCAGTGAGGAGACCAGGCAAGGCTCTGGGGCCAACGTCCTGACTTTC. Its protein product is CAISEETRQGSGANVLTF.

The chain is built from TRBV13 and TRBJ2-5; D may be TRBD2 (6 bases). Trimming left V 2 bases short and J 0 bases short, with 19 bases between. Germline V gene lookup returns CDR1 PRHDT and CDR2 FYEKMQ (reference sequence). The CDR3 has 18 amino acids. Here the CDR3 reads CASSLTSREPLYQETQYF. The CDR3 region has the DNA TGTGCCAGCAGCTTAACATCCCGGGAGCCACTGTACCAAGAGACCCAGTACTTC.

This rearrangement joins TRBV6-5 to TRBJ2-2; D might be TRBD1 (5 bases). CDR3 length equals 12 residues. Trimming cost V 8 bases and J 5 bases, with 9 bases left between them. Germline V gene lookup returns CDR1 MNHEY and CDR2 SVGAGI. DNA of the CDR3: TGTGCCAGCTACTACAGGACCGGGGAGCTGTTTTTT. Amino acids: CASYYRTGELFF.

The CDR3 loop is CASSWAAVGYEQYF. The DNA for the CDR3 is TGTGCCAGCAGCTGGGCCGCAGTCGGCTACGAGCAGTACTTC. The chain combines TRBV5-6 with TRBJ2-7, with D uncertain. The CDR3 extends over 14 amino acids. Germline V gives CDR1 SGHDT, CDR2 YYEEEE. Trimming took 3 bases from V and 3 from J, leaving 13 bases between them.

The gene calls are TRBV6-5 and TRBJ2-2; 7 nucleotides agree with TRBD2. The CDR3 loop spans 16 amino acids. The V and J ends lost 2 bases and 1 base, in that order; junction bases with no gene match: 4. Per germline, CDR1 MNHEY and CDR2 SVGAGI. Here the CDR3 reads CASSYRGRMNTGELFF. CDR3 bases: TGTGCCAGCAGTTACCGCGGGAGAATGAACACCGGGGAGCTGTTTTTT.

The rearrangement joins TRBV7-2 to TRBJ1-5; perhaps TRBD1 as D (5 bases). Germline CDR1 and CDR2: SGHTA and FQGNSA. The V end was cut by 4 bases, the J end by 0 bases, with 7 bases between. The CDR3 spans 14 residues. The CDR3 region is CASSSRDSNQPQHF. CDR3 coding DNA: TGTGCCAGCAGCTCCAGGGATAGCAATCAGCCCCAGCATTTT. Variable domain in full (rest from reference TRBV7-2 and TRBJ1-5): GAGVSQSPSNKVTEKGKDVELRCDPISGHTALYWYRQSLGQGLEFLIYFQGNSAPDKSGLPSDRFSAERTGGSVSTLTIQRTQQEDSAVYLCASSSRDSNQPQHFGDGTRLSIL.